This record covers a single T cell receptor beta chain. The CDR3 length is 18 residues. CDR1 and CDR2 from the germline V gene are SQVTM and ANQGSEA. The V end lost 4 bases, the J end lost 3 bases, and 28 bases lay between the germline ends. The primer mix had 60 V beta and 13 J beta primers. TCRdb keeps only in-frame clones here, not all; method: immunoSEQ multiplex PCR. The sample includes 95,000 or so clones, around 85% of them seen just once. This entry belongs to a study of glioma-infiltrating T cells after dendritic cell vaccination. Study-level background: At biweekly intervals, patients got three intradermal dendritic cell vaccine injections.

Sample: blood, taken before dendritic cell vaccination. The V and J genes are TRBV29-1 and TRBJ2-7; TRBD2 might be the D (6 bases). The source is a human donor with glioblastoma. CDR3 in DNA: TGCAGCGTTGTGTTATCTTCCGGGGGACGGTTCACACTCTACGAGCAGTACTTC. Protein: CSVVLSSGGRFTLYEQYF.